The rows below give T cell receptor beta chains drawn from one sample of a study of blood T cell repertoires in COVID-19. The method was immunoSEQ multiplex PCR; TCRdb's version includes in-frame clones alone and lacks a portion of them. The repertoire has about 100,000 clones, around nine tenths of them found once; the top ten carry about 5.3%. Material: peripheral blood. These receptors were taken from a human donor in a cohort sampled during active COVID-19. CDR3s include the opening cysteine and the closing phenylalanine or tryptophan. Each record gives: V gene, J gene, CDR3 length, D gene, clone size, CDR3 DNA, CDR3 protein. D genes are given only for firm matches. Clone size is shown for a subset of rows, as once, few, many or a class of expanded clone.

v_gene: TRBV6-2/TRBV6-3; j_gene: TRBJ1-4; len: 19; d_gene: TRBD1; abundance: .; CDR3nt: TGTGCCAGCAGTTACTCGGGCAGGGGGACCGTCGCAACTAATGAAAAACTGTTTTTT; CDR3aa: CASSYSGRGTVATNEKLFF
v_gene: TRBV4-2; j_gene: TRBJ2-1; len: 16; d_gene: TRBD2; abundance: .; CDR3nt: TGTGCCAGCAGCCAAACATCTAGCGGGATCCCAAATGAGCAGTTCTTC; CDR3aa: CASSQTSSGIPNEQFF
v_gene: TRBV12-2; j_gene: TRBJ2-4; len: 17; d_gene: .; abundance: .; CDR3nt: TGTGCAAGTCGCTTTTCGTTCGGTATCCTAGCCAAAAACATTCAGTACTTC; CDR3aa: CASRFSFGILAKNIQYF
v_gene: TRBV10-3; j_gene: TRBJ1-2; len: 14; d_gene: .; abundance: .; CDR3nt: TGTGCCATCAGTGGAGCAGGTCCCTCCCTAGGCTACACCTTC; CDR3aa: CAISGAGPSLGYTF
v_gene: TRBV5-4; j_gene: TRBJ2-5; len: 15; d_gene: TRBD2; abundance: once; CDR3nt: TGTGCCAGCAGCTTTAGGATAGCGGGACAAGAGACCCAGTACTTC; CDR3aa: CASSFRIAGQETQYF
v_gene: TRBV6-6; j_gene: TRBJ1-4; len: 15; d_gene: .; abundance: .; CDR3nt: TGTGCCAGCAGCTCAACGGGAAGGGGAGGTGAAAAACTGTTTTTT; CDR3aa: CASSSTGRGGEKLFF
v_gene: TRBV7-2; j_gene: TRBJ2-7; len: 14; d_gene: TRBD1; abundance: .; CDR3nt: TGTGCCAGCAGCTTAGAAGGGGGCCCTACGGAGCAGTACTTC; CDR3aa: CASSLEGGPTEQYF
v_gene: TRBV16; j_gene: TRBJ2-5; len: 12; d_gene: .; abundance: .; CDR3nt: TGTGCCAGCAGCCAACCAACTGAGACCCAGTACTTC; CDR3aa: CASSQPTETQYF
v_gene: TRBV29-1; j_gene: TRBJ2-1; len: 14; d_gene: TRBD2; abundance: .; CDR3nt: TGCAGCGGAAAACTAGCGGGGATTTACAATGAGCAGTTCTTC; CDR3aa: CSGKLAGIYNEQFF
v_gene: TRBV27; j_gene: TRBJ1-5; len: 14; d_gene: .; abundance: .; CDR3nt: TGTGCCAGCAGTTTGGCTTATAGCAATCAGCCCCAGCATTTT; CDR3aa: CASSLAYSNQPQHF
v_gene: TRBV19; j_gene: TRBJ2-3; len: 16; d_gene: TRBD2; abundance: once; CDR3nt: TGTGCCAGTAGGATTAGCGGGAAGGGAGGCACAGATACGCAGTATTTT; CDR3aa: CASRISGKGGTDTQYF
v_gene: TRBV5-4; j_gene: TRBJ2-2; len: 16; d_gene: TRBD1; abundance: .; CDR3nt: TGTGCCAGCAGCTTCCCGGGACAGGGGTACACCGGGGAGCTGTTTTTT; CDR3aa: CASSFPGQGYTGELFF
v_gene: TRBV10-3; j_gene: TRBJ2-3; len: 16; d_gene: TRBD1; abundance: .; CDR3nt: TGTGCCATCAGGGACCCGGGACAGGGGTTCTCAGATACGCAGTATTTT; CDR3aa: CAIRDPGQGFSDTQYF
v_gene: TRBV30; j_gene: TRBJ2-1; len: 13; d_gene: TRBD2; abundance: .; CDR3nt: TGTGCCTGGGGACTAGCGGGAGCCCATGAGCAGTTCTTC; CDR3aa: CAWGLAGAHEQFF
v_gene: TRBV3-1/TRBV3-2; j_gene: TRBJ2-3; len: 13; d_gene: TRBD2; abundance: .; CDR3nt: TGTGCCAGCCGGACTAGCGGCGCAGATACGCAGTATTTT; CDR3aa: CASRTSGADTQYF
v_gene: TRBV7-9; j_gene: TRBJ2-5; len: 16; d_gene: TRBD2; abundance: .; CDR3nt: TGTGCCAGCAGCTTAGGTCGGGAGGGCCTTCGAGTGACCCAGTACTTC; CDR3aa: CASSLGREGLRVTQYF
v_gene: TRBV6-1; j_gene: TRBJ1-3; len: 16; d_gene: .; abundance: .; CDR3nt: TGTGCCAGCAGTGCGTCGACAGGACTCTCTGGAAACACCATATATTTT; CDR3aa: CASSASTGLSGNTIYF
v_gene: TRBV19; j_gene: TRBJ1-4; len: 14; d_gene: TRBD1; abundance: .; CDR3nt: TGTGCCAGTACTCCCGGGACAGTTGGTGAAAAACTGTTTTTT; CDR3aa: CASTPGTVGEKLFF
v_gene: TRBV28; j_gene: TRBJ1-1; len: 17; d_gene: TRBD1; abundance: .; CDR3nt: TGTGCCAGCAGCCTCCCCCGTCCCGGGACAGGTACGACTGAAGCTTTCTTT; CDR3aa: CASSLPRPGTGTTEAFF
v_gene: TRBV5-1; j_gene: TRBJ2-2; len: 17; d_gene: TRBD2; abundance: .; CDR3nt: TGCGCCAGCAGCTGGCCTACTAGCGGGAGATTGGCCGGGGAGCTGTTTTTT; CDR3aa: CASSWPTSGRLAGELFF
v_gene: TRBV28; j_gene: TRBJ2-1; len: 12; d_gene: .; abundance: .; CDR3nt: TGTGCCAGCAGAGGACTTGAGTGGATACAGTTCTTC; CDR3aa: CASRGLEWIQFF
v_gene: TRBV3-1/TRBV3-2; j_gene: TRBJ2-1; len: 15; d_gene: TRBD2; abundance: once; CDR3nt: TGTGCCAGCAGCCAAGATGTGACTAGCGGGAGCGGGCAGTTCTTC; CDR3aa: CASSQDVTSGSGQFF
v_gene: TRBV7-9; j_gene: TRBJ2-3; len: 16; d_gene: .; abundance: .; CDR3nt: TGTGCCAGCAGACCCCGGGTGGGGGGTCTCAAGGATACGCAGTATTTT; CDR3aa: CASRPRVGGLKDTQYF
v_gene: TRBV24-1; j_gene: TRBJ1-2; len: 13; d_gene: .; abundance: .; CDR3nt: TGTGCCACCAGTGAGAGGACTTCCCATGGCTACACCTTC; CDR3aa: CATSERTSHGYTF
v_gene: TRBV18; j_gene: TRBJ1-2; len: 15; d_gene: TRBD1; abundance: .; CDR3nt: TGTGCCAGCTCGAAAGCGACAGGGGGCGCGAATGGCTACACCTTC; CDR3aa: CASSKATGGANGYTF
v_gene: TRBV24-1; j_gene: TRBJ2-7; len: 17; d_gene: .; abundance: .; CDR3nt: TGTGCTCGCCACCTTCGCGGGACCTCCTCGCAGACGTACGAGCAGTACTTC; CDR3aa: CARHLRGTSSQTYEQYF
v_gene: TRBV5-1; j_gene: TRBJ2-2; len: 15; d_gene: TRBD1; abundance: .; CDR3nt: TGCGCCAGCAGCGGAGGACAGGGGTGGGCCGGGGAGCTGTTTTTT; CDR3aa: CASSGGQGWAGELFF
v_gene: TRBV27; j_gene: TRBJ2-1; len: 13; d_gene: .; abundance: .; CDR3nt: TGTGCCAGCAGTATCCTAGCGAACAATGAGCAGTTCTTC; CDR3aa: CASSILANNEQFF
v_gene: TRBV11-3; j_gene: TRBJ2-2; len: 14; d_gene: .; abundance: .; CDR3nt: TGTGCCAGCAGCTCCCTCGGAGGGACCGGGGAGCTGTTTTTT; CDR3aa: CASSSLGGTGELFF
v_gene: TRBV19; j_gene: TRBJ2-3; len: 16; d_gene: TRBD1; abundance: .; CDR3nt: TGTGCCAGTAGTAAGCGGACAGGGGGCGGCACAGATACGCAGTATTTT; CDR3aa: CASSKRTGGGTDTQYF
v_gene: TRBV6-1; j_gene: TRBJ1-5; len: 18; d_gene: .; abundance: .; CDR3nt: TGTGCCAGCAGTGAAGCAAGTGGGGCTAGGGGGTTCAATCAGCCCCAGCATTTT; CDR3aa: CASSEASGARGFNQPQHF